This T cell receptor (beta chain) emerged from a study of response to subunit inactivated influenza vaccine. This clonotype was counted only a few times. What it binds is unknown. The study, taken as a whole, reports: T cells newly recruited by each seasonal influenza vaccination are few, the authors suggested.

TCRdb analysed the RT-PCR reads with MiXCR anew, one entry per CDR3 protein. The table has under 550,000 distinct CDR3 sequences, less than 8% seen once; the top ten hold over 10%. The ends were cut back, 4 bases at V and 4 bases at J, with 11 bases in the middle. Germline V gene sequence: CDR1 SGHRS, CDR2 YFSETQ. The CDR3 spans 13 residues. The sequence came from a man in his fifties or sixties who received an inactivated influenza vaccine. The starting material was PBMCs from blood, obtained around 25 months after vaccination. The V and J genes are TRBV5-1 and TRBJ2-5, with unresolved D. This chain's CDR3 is CASSVRMRETQYF. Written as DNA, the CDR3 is TGCGCCAGCAGCGTACGTATGAGAGAGACCCAGTACTTC.